This T cell receptor (beta chain) appears in the sequencing data of a study of cytomegalovirus exposure and HLA in healthy donors. Overall study context: From HLA-typed donors, an early data release held around 85 million unique TCRs. Findings of the study overall: Generally TCR sequences proved uncommon, though certain public TCRs appeared in numerous donors. A later analysis found TCR association rates differed by HLA locus, highest for DRB1 and lowest for HLA-C. TCR beta sequences reportedly predicted most subjects' HLA-A and HLA-B alleles accurately.

Per germline, CDR1 SGHRS and CDR2 YFSETQ. This CDR3 has 14 residues. J gave up 9 bases and V 1 base, and 7 bases lay outside the gene matches. Remarks on this clone: Its antigen is as yet unknown.

The PCR made use of 60 Vbeta and 13 Jbeta primers. Sequencing was performed with immunoSEQ multiplex PCR; in TCRdb, only in-frame clones are kept and a portion is missing. The repertoire holds approximately 220,000 clones, with 70% to 80% as singletons. The source is a girl aged 2 to 9 in good health and CMV-seronegative. V gene TRBV5-1 combines with J gene TRBJ2-1; 7 bases line up with TRBD2. The sample was PBMCs. CDR3 loop: CASSLTSAIGEQFF. The CDR3 DNA reads as TGCGCCAGCAGCTTGACTAGCGCAATAGGTGAGCAGTTCTTC.